The rows below give T cell receptor beta chains drawn from one sample of a study of T cells in Graves' hyperthyroidism and ophthalmopathy. TCRdb re-called the multiplex PCR reads through MiXCR, storing one row per CDR3 protein. The sample includes about 680,000 distinct CDR3 sequences, 30% to 40% of them seen just once. Input material: blood. These receptors were taken from a woman between 40 and 55 years old with Graves' hyperthyroidism. Each CDR3 is given with its conserved first and last residue. A D gene is named only where the DNA matches it firmly. Some rows have no size entry. The others give once, few or many, or a class for an expanded clone.

v_call,j_call,d_call,clone_size,cdr3_aa,cdr3_nt
TRBV14,TRBJ2-2,.,.,CATRAVGNTGELFF,TGTGCCACCCGTGCCGTGGGGAACACCGGGGAGCTGTTTTTT
TRBV11-2,TRBJ2-5,TRBD2,.,CASSPGRGPPHF,TGTGCCAGCAGCCCAGGGAGGGGACCCCCGCACTTC
TRBV7-9,TRBJ1-5,TRBD1,.,CASRHGTGQPQHF,TGTGCCAGCAGGCATGGGACAGGTCAGCCCCAGCATTTT
TRBV2,TRBJ2-2,TRBD1,many,CASSGTGLAGELFF,TGTGCCAGCTCCGGGACAGGGTTGGCCGGGGAGCTGTTTTTT
TRBV7-2,TRBJ1-1,TRBD1,.,CASSQAGQGARMGTEAFF,TGTGCCAGCAGCCAGGCGGGACAGGGGGCGCGGATGGGCACTGAAGCTTTCTTT
TRBV27,TRBJ2-2,.,.,CASSLIALESTGELFF,TGTGCCAGCAGCCTAATTGCCCTTGAGAGCACCGGGGAGCTGTTTTTT
TRBV5-1,TRBJ1-1,TRBD1,.,CASSARTGGDAEAFF,TGCGCCAGCAGCGCACGGACAGGGGGGGACGCTGAAGCTTTCTTT
TRBV24-1,TRBJ2-7,.,.,CASSPTSWGRSYEQYF,TGTGCCAGCAGCCCTACAAGCTGGGGGCGATCCTACGAGCAGTACTTC
TRBV28,TRBJ1-2,TRBD1,few,CASIPGQGASGYTF,TGTGCCAGCATCCCGGGACAGGGGGCTAGTGGCTACACCTTC
TRBV20-1,TRBJ1-1,TRBD1,few,CSAADRGGSGTEAFF,TGCAGTGCGGCAGACAGGGGAGGATCGGGTACTGAAGCTTTCTTT
TRBV7-2,TRBJ2-7,TRBD2,.,CASSSPGLAGPGGPEQYF,TGTGCCAGCAGCTCCCCGGGACTAGCGGGTCCCGGGGGGCCCGAGCAGTACTTC
TRBV10-3,TRBJ1-5,.,many,CAIRGAGLNQPQHF,TGTGCCATCAGGGGCGCGGGTCTCAATCAGCCCCAGCATTTT
TRBV7-6,TRBJ1-4,.,many,CASSLGPGLSEKLFF,TGTGCCAGCAGCTTAGGGCCGGGGTTGTCGGAAAAACTGTTTTTT
TRBV7-8,TRBJ1-5,.,many,CASSLLTGRDNQPQHF,TGTGCCAGCAGCTTACTTACGGGGAGGGACAATCAGCCCCAGCATTTT
TRBV20-1,TRBJ2-1,.,.,CSASGRTYVAEQFF,TGCAGTGCTAGTGGACGGACTTATGTTGCGGAGCAGTTCTTC
TRBV24-1,TRBJ2-2,.,many,CATSDPGTRDEELFF,TGTGCCACCAGTGACCCCGGGACTCGGGACGAGGAGCTGTTTTTT
TRBV2,TRBJ1-2,.,.,CASPGGRGYTF,TGTGCCAGCCCAGGAGGGCGGGGCTACACCTTC
TRBV7-9,TRBJ2-2,.,.,CASSGSSNTGELFF,TGTGCCAGCAGCGGGAGTAGCAACACCGGGGAGCTGTTTTTT
TRBV12-3/TRBV12-4,TRBJ1-3,.,.,CAGGEWGNTIYF,TGTGCAGGAGGGGAGTGGGGAAACACCATATATTTT
TRBV10-3,TRBJ2-7,.,many,CAISERGAGPSEQYF,TGTGCCATCAGTGAGAGGGGCGCGGGCCCCTCCGAGCAGTACTTC
TRBV6-6,TRBJ2-5,.,few,CASSRGLKETQYF,TGTGCCAGCTCCCGGGGGCTTAAAGAGACCCAGTACTTC
TRBV20-1,TRBJ2-5,.,.,CSADRSGQETQYF,TGCAGTGCTGATCGGAGCGGTCAAGAGACCCAGTACTTC
TRBV7-9,TRBJ2-2,TRBD2,many,CASSDSGGANTGELFF,TGTGCCAGCAGCGATAGCGGGGGAGCGAACACCGGGGAGCTGTTTTTT
TRBV11-2,TRBJ2-7,.,few,CASSYGPDRVYEQYF,TGTGCCAGCAGCTACGGACCGGACAGAGTCTACGAGCAGTACTTC
TRBV7-4,TRBJ2-7,TRBD2,.,CASSRAGTSGSSYEQYF,TGTGCCAGCAGCCGTGCCGGGACTAGCGGGAGTTCCTACGAGCAGTACTTC
TRBV13,TRBJ2-7,.,many,CASSLFAGLTYEQYF,TGTGCCAGCAGCTTATTTGCAGGGTTAACCTACGAGCAGTACTTC
TRBV20-1,TRBJ2-7,TRBD1,.,CSATTGQGSHEQYF,TGCAGTGCGACCACGGGACAGGGCTCCCACGAGCAGTACTTC
TRBV11-2,TRBJ2-7,TRBD2,few,CASSLRTSGIYYEQYF,TGTGCCAGCAGCTTAAGGACTAGCGGGATTTATTACGAGCAGTACTTC